The 9 T cell receptor beta chains reported below all come from one sample, sequenced in a study of cytomegalovirus exposure and HLA in healthy donors. Primers for the PCR totalled 60 Vbeta and 13 Jbeta. Sequencing used immunoSEQ multiplex PCR; TCRdb keeps in-frame clones, though not all of them. The sample has around 130,000 clones; 60% to 85% are singletons. The sequencing input was PBMCs. The source of these receptors is a man under 40 in good health and CMV-seronegative.

This clone has a single count. V is TRBV29-1 and J is TRBJ2-7, with D maybe TRBD2 (5 bases). Trimming left V 4 bases short and J 3 bases short, with 7 bases between. The CDR3 consists of 11 residues. Germline V gene lookup returns CDR1 SQVTM and CDR2 ANQGSEA. This chain's CDR3 is CSVVRGYEQYF. Written as DNA, the CDR3 is TGCAGCGTTGTCCGGGGCTACGAGCAGTACTTC.

This sequence joins TRBV28 and TRBJ2-5; no definite D call. V was clipped by 3 bases and J by 5 bases, with 16 bases between them. CDR1 and CDR2 (germline): MDHEN, SYDVKM. The CDR3 extends over 15 amino acids. This chain's CDR3 is CASSFLSKELETQYF. For the CDR3, the DNA is TGTGCCAGCAGTTTTTTATCAAAAGAACTCGAGACCCAGTACTTC.

This clone was picked up one time. This chain connects TRBV9 to TRBJ2-7; maybe TRBD2 (5 bases). Per the germline V gene, CDR1 is SGDLS and CDR2 is YYNGEE. Trimming removed 4 bases at V and 0 bases at J, with 11 bases between. The CDR3 is made up of 14 amino acids. CDR3 sequence (DNA): TGTGCCAGCAGCATGTCGGGGAACTCCTACGAGCAGTACTTC. This gives the protein CASSMSGNSYEQYF.

The V and J genes are TRBV18 and TRBJ2-5; tentative D call: TRBD1 (5 bases). Germline CDR1 and CDR2: KGHSH and LQKENI. The CDR3 covers 14 residues. V lost 3 bases to trimming and J lost 5 bases, with 13 bases between them. The CDR3 is CASSPSQAQETQYF. Here the CDR3 DNA reads TGTGCCAGCTCACCGTCACAGGCCCAGGAGACCCAGTACTTC.

The chain carries TRBV25-1 and TRBJ2-7, with D unclear. From germline, CDR1 is MGHDK and CDR2 SYGVNS. The germline V and J ends were trimmed by 6 bases and 6 bases, with 15 bases remaining between them. CDR3 length: 13 residues. The CDR3, as DNA: TGTGCCAGCAGCTCACCCCTCCTATCCGAGCAGTACTTC. This gives the protein CASSSPLLSEQYF.

This clone was seen just once. V is TRBV19 and J is TRBJ2-1; 7 nucleotides match TRBD2. Looked up from germline, CDR1 is LNHDA and CDR2 is SQIVND (reference sequence). The CDR3 covers 13 residues. Trimming took 8 bases from V and 3 from J; bases not matched to a gene: 4. The CDR3 region has the DNA TGTGCCAGTGGTAGCGGGTTCTACAATGAGCAGTTCTTC. It translates to CASGSGFYNEQFF. Full variable domain (outside the CDR3, taken from reference TRBV19 and TRBJ2-1): DGGITQSPKYLFRKEGQNVTLSCEQNLNHDAMYWYRQDPGQGLRLIYYSQIVNDFQKGDIAEGYSVSREKKESFPLTVTSAQKNPTAFYLCASGSGFYNEQFFGPGTRLTVL.

V usage is TRBV12-5 and J usage is TRBJ2-3, with D perhaps TRBD2 (5 bases). Trimming left V 9 bases short and J 4 bases short, with 17 bases between. Germline CDR1 is LGHNT and CDR2 is FRNRAP. The length of the CDR3 is 14 residues. CDR3 amino acids: CASAISVDADTQYF. The CDR3 DNA reads as TGTGCTAGCGCCATTAGCGTCGACGCAGATACGCAGTATTTT. Full variable domain (rest looked up from reference TRBV12-5 and TRBJ2-3): DARVTQTPRHKVTEMGQEVTMRCQPILGHNTVFWYRQTMMQGLELLAYFRNRAPLDDSGMPKDRFSAEMPDATLATLKIQPSEPRDSAVYFCASAISVDADTQYFGPGTRLTVL.

As for this clone: Distinct nucleotide sequences in the sample also encode this CDR3. The chain employs TRBV30 and TRBJ1-6, with D possibly matching TRBD1 (5 bases). The germline V gene has CDR1 GTSNPN and CDR2 SVGIG (reference sequence). The CDR3 extends over 14 amino acids. V was shortened by 1 base and J by 7 bases, with 11 bases between the two germline ends. CDR3 amino acids: CAWSATGSNSPLHF. CDR3 DNA: TGTGCCTGGAGTGCTACAGGTTCCAATTCACCCCTCCACTTT.

J is TRBJ1-3 and V is TRBV28; D remains ambiguous. Germline-derived CDR1 and CDR2 are MDHEN and SYDVKM. The V and J ends lost 4 bases and 0 bases respectively, with 10 bases between them. This CDR3 is 15 amino acids long. The CDR3 is CASSYPTPSGNTIYF. As DNA, the CDR3 is TGTGCCAGCAGTTACCCAACTCCCTCTGGAAACACCATATATTTT.